The rows below give T cell receptor beta chains drawn from one sample of a study of blood T cell repertoires in COVID-19. The table came from immunoSEQ multiplex PCR; TCRdb's copy has only in-frame clones and leaves some out. This table has 250,000 to 300,000 clones, approximately 90% appearing once. Sequenced sample: peripheral blood. The receptor source for this set is a woman aged 50 to 60 with COVID-19, enrolled during active disease. CDR3s include the opening cysteine and the closing phenylalanine or tryptophan. The order of the fields is CDR3 length, V gene, CDR3 protein.

length: 15; V: TRBV6-5; CDR3: CASSYARETGNTIYF
length: 12; V: TRBV29-1; CDR3: CSVVREVNEQYF
length: 13; V: TRBV18; CDR3: CASSLGLDYEQYF
length: 12; V: TRBV19; CDR3: CASTRWRGGYTF
length: 15; V: TRBV10-3; CDR3: CAISGRQPSSYEQYF
length: 17; V: TRBV11-3; CDR3: CASSRSTGTWGGGELFF
length: 14; V: TRBV19; CDR3: CASRGTGGGNTIYF
length: 13; V: TRBV27; CDR3: CASSSHMGGGDFF
length: 13; V: TRBV2; CDR3: CAELGTGYNEQFF
length: 15; V: TRBV11-2; CDR3: CASSSQDRGGSPLHF
length: 17; V: TRBV11-3; CDR3: CASSPRQVILSGNTIYF
length: 17; V: TRBV6-2/TRBV6-3; CDR3: CASSYSTSGTTYNEQFF